A single sample is the source of the 15 T cell receptor beta chains below, sequenced in a study of CD8+ T cells in alopecia areata. Following RNA extraction, reverse transcription yielded cDNA that acted as the sequencing template. Libraries were prepared by immunoSEQ multiplex PCR; TCRdb keeps only in-frame clonotypes and omits some of them. The repertoire consists of some 2,100 clones, none detected only once. Specimen: lesional skin. Source of these receptors: a C3H/HeJ mouse with alopecia areata. Strain MHC haplotype: H2-k.

In the case of this clone: Since a far larger clone is one base different, this is likely a read error. Mouse gene names apply. The read is 4 residues too short to cover the CDR3 end, so that end is filled in from the germline J gene. The rearrangement joins TRBV13-3 to TRBJ1-4; D is unresolved. Trimming pared 4 bases from V and 5 bases from J, leaving 6 bases between. This CDR3 has 12 residues. Germline assignment: CDR1 NNHDY and CDR2 SYVADS. The DNA read from the CDR3 is TGTGCCAGCAGTAGCAGAAACGAA. This gives the protein CASSSRNE. The entire CDR3 sequence reads CASSSRNERLFF.

This clone appeared a few times. Mismatch with germline at one junction end may stem from a read error. Mouse gene names apply. The DNA ends 4 residues before the CDR3 does, and the rest of the CDR3 is filled in from the germline J gene. The chain is built from TRBV13-1 and TRBJ1-4; 10 bases are shared with TRBD1. This CDR3 region has 15 residues. CDR1 is NSHNY, CDR2 SYGAGN, per germline. The chain's CDR3 is CASGDGDRGGERLFF. Partial CDR3 DNA: TGTGCCAGCGGTGATGGGGACAGGGGTGGCGAA.

This clone was picked up many times. A far larger clone is one base from this, pointing to a likely read error. Mouse germline and gene names are used. The read ends 4 residues early relative to the CDR3; the germline J gene fills the gap. This same CDR3 is encoded by further DNA sequences in the sample. This chain uses TRBV19 with TRBJ2-7; 11 nucleotides match TRBD1. The CDR3 contains 15 residues. J gave up 0 bases and V 2 bases, and 1 base lay outside the gene matches. From germline, CDR1 is FNHDT and CDR2 SITEND (reference sequence). Here the CDR3 reads CASSIGTGGSYEQYF. Incomplete CDR3 DNA: TGTGCCAGCAGTATCGGGACAGGGGGCTCCTAT.

This clone was detected only a few times. The protein TCRdb lists differs from the translation of the DNA at residue 10; the protein given here is translated from the DNA itself. One base separates it from a far larger clone, so it is likely a read error. The genes and germline here are from mouse. The DNA ends 3 residues before the CDR3 does, and the rest of the CDR3 is filled in from the germline J gene. V gene TRBV19 combines with J gene TRBJ1-6; the D is unclear. TRBJ1-6 is placed among ORFs of uncertain function. Trimming pared 1 base from V and 6 bases from J, leaving 5 bases between. The CDR3 is made up of 13 amino acids. Germline CDR1 and CDR2: FNHDT and SITEND (reference sequence). Here the CDR3 reads CASSIWSNSPLYF. The DNA read from the CDR3 is TGTGCCAGCAGTATATGGTCTAATTCGCCC.

As for this clone: A much larger clone differs from this one at a single base, so this may be a read error. Mouse germline and gene names are used. With the read ending 4 residues before the CDR3 end, the germline J gene is used to fill in that end. J is TRBJ2-7 and V is TRBV31; TRBD1 matches at 8 bases. V gave up 8 bases and J gave up 0 bases; unmatched junction bases: 12. The CDR3 consists of 15 residues. From germline, CDR1 is GKSSPN and CDR2 SITVG. The CDR3 bases that were read are TGTGCCAGCAGTATCGGGACAGGCGGCTCCTAT. It yields the protein CASSIGTGGSY. The whole CDR3 sequence reads CASSIGTGGSYEQYF.

With respect to this clone: It may be a read error: a sequence one base away is much more abundant. Genes and germline are mouse. The read finishes 4 residues shy of the CDR3 end, and the germline J gene is used to complete it. The rearrangement joins TRBV13-1 to TRBJ2-3, with 8 bases fitting TRBD1. Germline V gives CDR1 NSHNY, CDR2 SYGAGN. This CDR3 region has 16 residues. Here the CDR3 reads CASSRVQGDSAETLYF. The part of the CDR3 DNA that was read is TGTGCTAGCAGTAGAGTACAGGGGGATAGTGCAGAA.

The table lists this clone with a few counts. Mouse gene names and germline throughout. CDR3 region: CASSFGDREDDYTF. The DNA read from the CDR3 is TGTGCCAGCAGTTTTGGGGACAGGGAGGAC. This chain links TRBV14 with TRBJ1-2, with 9 nucleotides matching TRBD1. The CDR3 extends 4 residues past the end of the read, so its final part is completed from the germline J gene. The CDR3 contains 14 residues. Germline-derived CDR1 and CDR2 are SGHDT and FRDEAV.

By share, this clone counts as medium-sized. The listed genes are named as in mouse. The read comes to an end 4 residues before the CDR3 does, leaving the germline J gene to fill in the end. The V gene is TRBV16, the J gene TRBJ2-7; the match to TRBD2 covers 8 bases. The CDR3 contains 16 residues. In germline, CDR1 is SGHSA, CDR2 FRNQAP. V was pared by 3 bases and J by 0 bases, with 7 bases of the junction left unmatched. CDR3 in amino acids: CASSLPHWGSSYEQYF. The CDR3 bases that were read are TGTGCAAGCAGCTTGCCTCACTGGGGGAGCTCCTAT.

This clone was observed at least ten times. Gene and germline names: mouse. The read terminates 4 residues before the CDR3 end, so the remaining end is supplied by the germline J gene. The chain carries TRBV13-1 and TRBJ2-5; 10 nucleotides align to TRBD2. The CDR3 runs 14 residues. The germline CDR1 and CDR2 sequences are NSHNY and SYGAGN. The CDR3 spells CASRGYWGGDTQYF. The sequenced CDR3 bases are TGTGCCAGCAGGGGCTACTGGGGGGGAGAC.

In its sample, this clone was seen many times. The germline and genes are mouse ones. The read ends 4 residues early relative to the CDR3; the germline J gene fills the gap. The chain links TRBV1 to TRBJ2-1; 10 bases are shared with TRBD1. The V gene's germline CDR1 is NSQYPW and CDR2 LRSPGD (reference sequence). The CDR3 extends over 16 amino acids. V trimming: 4 bases; J trimming: 3 bases; junction bases outside the gene matches: 6. CDR3 residues: CTCSGDRGPSYAEQFF. The sequenced part of the CDR3 DNA is TGCACCTGCAGTGGAGACAGGGGGCCCTCCTATGCT.

This clone is deemed large. Gene names are the mouse ones. The CDR3 end falls 4 residues outside the read, so it is completed with the germline J gene. The rearrangement uses TRBV17 and TRBJ2-5; 9 bases align to TRBD1. Per the germline V gene, CDR1 is MNHDT and CDR2 is YYDKIL. The CDR3 covers 14 residues. The CDR3 is CASSRGDREDTQYF. The CDR3 DNA, read in part, is TGTGCTAGCAGTAGAGGGGACAGGGAAGAC. Based on the CDR3 plus reference TRBV17 and TRBJ2-5, the full variable domain is DTTVKQNPRYKLARVGKPVNLICSQTMNHDTMYWYQKKPNQAPKLLLFYYDKILNREADTFEKFQSSRPNNSFCSLYIGSAGLEYSAMYLCASSRGDREDTQYFGPGTRLLVL.

Many counts were recorded for this clone. These gene names are mouse names. The CDR3 is cut off 4 residues early in the read; its end comes from the germline J gene. This rearrangement joins TRBV1 to TRBJ1-4, with a possible D match to TRBD1 (6 bases). V was cut by 0 bases and J by 6 bases, with 11 bases left in between. CDR1 and CDR2 from the germline V gene are NSQYPW and LRSPGD (reference sequence). The length of the CDR3 is 15 residues. The CDR3 DNA, read in part, is TGCACCTGCAGTGCAGATGCCAGGGGCTACGAA. Residues: CTCSADARGYE. The CDR3 in its entirety is CTCSADARGYERLFF.

In this sample, this clone turned up many times. Each gene name is a mouse one. CDR3 region: CASSDRDRDSDYTF. The CDR3 bases that were read are TGTGCCAGCAGTGATCGGGACAGGGACTCC. The V gene is TRBV13-3, the J gene TRBJ1-2; 9 bases match TRBD1. From the germline J gene comes the end of the CDR3, since the read stops 4 residues before it. Per the germline V gene, CDR1 is NNHDY and CDR2 is SYVADS. This CDR3 contains 14 residues. The trim removed 1 base at V and 3 bases at J, leaving 1 base unmatched.

This clone is categorized as medium-sized. The gene symbols are mouse symbols. Sequencing ends 4 residues short of the CDR3 end; the germline J gene provides the rest. The rearrangement uses TRBV19 and TRBJ1-4, with D possibly matching TRBD1 (6 bases). Per germline, CDR1 FNHDT and CDR2 SITEND (reference sequence). Deletions cut 0 bases from V and 2 bases from J, with 8 bases between. The CDR3 consists of 15 residues. The covered CDR3 bases are TGTGCCAGCAGTATAGGTGACAGGTCCAACGAA. It encodes CASSIGDRSNE. The full-length CDR3 reads as CASSIGDRSNERLFF.

This clone was counted a few times. TCRdb and the translated DNA give different amino acids at residue 15; the protein presented here is the one translated from the DNA. A far larger clone is one base from this, pointing to a likely read error. Gene and germline names: mouse. With the read ending 3 residues before the CDR3 end, the germline J gene is used to fill in that end. This sequence joins TRBV13-1 and TRBJ1-6, with 12 positions matching TRBD1. TRBJ1-6 is an open reading frame whose function is uncertain. Germline CDR1 is NSHNY and CDR2 is SYGAGN. The CDR3 sequence is 18 residues long. V lost 10 bases, J lost 0 bases, and 11 bases stayed unmatched. The CDR3 loop is CARGDGDRGLSYNSPLYF. The part of the CDR3 DNA that was read is TGTGCCCGCGGTGATGGGGACAGGGGGCTTTCCTATAATTCGCCC.